Listed below are T cell receptor beta chains from one sample, sequenced in a study of shared clonotypes between healthy human individuals. Profiled with immunoSEQ multiplex PCR; TCRdb holds only in-frame clones, not every one. The data hold about 980,000 clones, with approximately 80% observed a single time. Material: memory CD4+ T cells sorted from blood. These receptors all come from a man younger than 30 in good health. The CDR3 runs from the conserved cysteine through the conserved F or W. A D gene is named only where the DNA matches it firmly. Size is stated for part of the rows, as once, few or many counts, or as a class when the clone is expanded.

V gene,J gene,D gene,clone size,CDR3 DNA,CDR3 protein
TRBV6-5,TRBJ2-7,.,.,TGTGCCAGCAGTAAACAAAGGTGGGGGCCTTACGAGCAGTACTTC,CASSKQRWGPYEQYF
TRBV7-2,TRBJ2-7,.,.,TGTGCCAGCAGCTTACCCCTCGGCAGGCAGGGGCCCTACGAGCAGTACTTC,CASSLPLGRQGPYEQYF
TRBV4-1,TRBJ1-3,.,.,TGCGCCAGCAGCCAGTTTCCGGCATTATCTGGAAACACCATATATTTT,CASSQFPALSGNTIYF
TRBV5-1,TRBJ2-3,.,once,TGCGCCAGCAGCTTAAGCACAGATACGCAGTATTTT,CASSLSTDTQYF
TRBV6-1,TRBJ2-5,TRBD2,few,TGTGCCAGCAGTGAAAGCCTAGCGGGAGTAAGAGAGACCCAGTACTTC,CASSESLAGVRETQYF
TRBV5-1,TRBJ2-4,.,.,TGCGCCAGCAGCGAGGCTTCCGCGGCCAAAAACATTCAGTACTTC,CASSEASAAKNIQYF
TRBV27,TRBJ1-5,.,once,TGTGCCAGCAGTTGGGGGTCGGGGCCGGGTCAGCCCCAGCATTTT,CASSWGSGPGQPQHF
TRBV7-3,TRBJ2-5,.,.,TGTGCCAGCAGCTTGGGGTATGGGGAGACCCAGTACTTC,CASSLGYGETQYF
TRBV4-1,TRBJ1-6,.,once,TGCGCCAGCAGCCCCCCACTTAGGGCGAATAATTCACCCCTCCACTTT,CASSPPLRANNSPLHF
TRBV11-2,TRBJ2-7,.,.,TGTGCCAGCAGCCCCCGTACCTACGAGCAGTACTTC,CASSPRTYEQYF
TRBV19,TRBJ2-1,TRBD2,.,TGTGCCAGAGGACTAGCCAACAATGAGCAGTTCTTC,CARGLANNEQFF
TRBV6-1,TRBJ2-7,TRBD1,.,TGTGCCAGCAGACCGGGACAGGGGGCTTCCGAGCAGTACTTC,CASRPGQGASEQYF
TRBV6-1,TRBJ1-6,.,.,TGTGCCAGCAGCAGGGTTTTCGAGAACTCACCCCTCCACTTT,CASSRVFENSPLHF
TRBV11-2,TRBJ1-2,.,once,TGTGCCAGCAGCTCTGAGGGGACCGGCTACACCTTC,CASSSEGTGYTF
TRBV7-2,TRBJ1-6,TRBD1,.,TGTGCCAGCAGCCCCTGGACAGGGGTTGGTAATTCACCCCTCCACTTT,CASSPWTGVGNSPLHF